This T cell receptor beta chain was documented in a study of spatial heterogeneity in lung cancer. In its sample, this clonotype is medium-sized (0.01 to 0.1%). Because the library targeted alpha chains, this beta chain is an off-target read whose size means little. TCRdb re-called the 5' RACE reads through MiXCR, storing one row per CDR3 protein. The sample holds 3,000 or so distinct CDR3 sequences, around 9.1% seen once. Time point here: sample taken at primary tumor resection. TCRs were sequenced from unsorted whole RNA of tumor, nontumor lung or PBMC. Patients with untreated early-stage non-small cell lung cancer, numbering around 71, were the donors. Sequencing used normal lung tissue next to the tumor, obtained at surgery. This sequence originates from a male donor with early-stage non-small cell lung cancer.

CDR3: CATRGLAGFETQYF. For the CDR3, the DNA is TGTGCCACCCGCGGACTAGCGGGATTTGAGACCCAGTACTTC. This chain joins TRBV15 and TRBJ2-5; 12 nucleotides match TRBD2. The CDR3 runs to 14 residues. Trimming cost V 8 bases and J 5 bases; bases outside gene matches: 6. The germline V gene has CDR1 LNHNV and CDR2 YYDKDF (reference sequence). The full variable domain, its missing parts supplied by reference TRBV15 and TRBJ2-5, is DAMVIQNPRYQVTQFGKPVTLSCSQTLNHNVMYWYQQKSSQAPKLLFHYYDKDFNNEADTPDNFQSRRPNTSFCFLDIRSPGLGDTAMYLCATRGLAGFETQYFGPGTRLLVL.